This T cell receptor beta chain was captured in a study of control samples from healthy donors and cancer patients. Germline-derived CDR1 and CDR2 are SGHAT and FQNNGV. CDR3 length: 14 residues. Trimming stripped 3 bases from V and 8 bases from J, with 14 bases between. Libraries were prepared by immunoSEQ multiplex PCR; TCRdb keeps only in-frame clonotypes and omits some of them. The sample has 95,000 to 130,000 clones, approximately 90% seen once; the top ten hold around 2.5%. The TCR was taken from a woman in her 70s in good health. The sequencing sample was made of blood. The chain employs TRBV11-2 and TRBJ2-1, with D perhaps TRBD2 (7 bases). In DNA form, the CDR3 reads TGTGCCAGCAGCTTTACAGGGAGGGCGCATGAGCAGTTCTTC. This translates into CASSFTGRAHEQFF.